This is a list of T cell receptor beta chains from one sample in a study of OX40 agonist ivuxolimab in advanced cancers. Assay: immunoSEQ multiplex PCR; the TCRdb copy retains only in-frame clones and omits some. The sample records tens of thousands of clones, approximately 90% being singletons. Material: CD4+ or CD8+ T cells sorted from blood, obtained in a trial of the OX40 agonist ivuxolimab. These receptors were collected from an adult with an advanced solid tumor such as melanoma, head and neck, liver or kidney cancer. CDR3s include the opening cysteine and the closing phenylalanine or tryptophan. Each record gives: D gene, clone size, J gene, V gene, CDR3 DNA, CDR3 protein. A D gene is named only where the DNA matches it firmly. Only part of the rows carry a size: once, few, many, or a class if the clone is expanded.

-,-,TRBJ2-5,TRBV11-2,TGTGCCAGCAGCGGGAGGCGGACAGTTCAAGAGACCCAGTACTTC,CASSGRRTVQETQYF
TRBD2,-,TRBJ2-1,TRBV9,TGTGCCAGCAGCGTAGTTCTAGCGGGAGATGAGCAGTTCTTC,CASSVVLAGDEQFF
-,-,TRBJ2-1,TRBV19,TGTGCCAGTAGTCCTTTGGACAGGGTCCCTGACCCCCGTAGCGGGAGCAAGTACAATGAGCAGTTCTTC,CASSPLDRVPDPRSGSKYNEQFF
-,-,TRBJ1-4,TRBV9,TGTGCCAGCAGCGTCACCATAGGTGGAACGGGAAAACTGTTTTTT,CASSVTIGGTGKLFF
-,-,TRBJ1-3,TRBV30,TGTGCCTGGAGTAAAGGAGGGGATGGAAACACCATATATTTT,CAWSKGGDGNTIYF
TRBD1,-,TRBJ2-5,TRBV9,TGTGCCAGCAGCACCCCAGGGGGCCGGGAGACCCAGTACTTC,CASSTPGGRETQYF
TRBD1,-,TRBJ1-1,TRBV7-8,TGTGCCAGCAGCTTAGCGCTTGGGACAGGGGGCATGAACACTGAAGCTTTCTTT,CASSLALGTGGMNTEAFF
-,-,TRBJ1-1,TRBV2,TGTGCCAGCGCTACTAGGGGCCCCCATGAAGCTTTCTTT,CASATRGPHEAFF
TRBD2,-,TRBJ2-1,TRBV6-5,TGTGCCACTGGTAGCGGGTCCTCCTACAATGAGCAGTTCTTC,CATGSGSSYNEQFF
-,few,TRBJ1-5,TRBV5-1,TGCGCCAGCAGCTGGGACAGCAATCAGCCCCAGCATTTT,CASSWDSNQPQHF
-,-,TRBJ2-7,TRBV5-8,TGTGCCAGCAGCTTGGTCGTGGGCAGGCTCTACGAGCAGTACTTC,CASSLVVGRLYEQYF
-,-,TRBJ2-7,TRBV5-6,TGTGCCAGCAGCGTTGGTTACGAGCAGTACTTC,CASSVGYEQYF
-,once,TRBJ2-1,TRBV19,TGTGCCAGTACCTCAACCCCCGGAGCCGTCAATGAGCAGTTCTTC,CASTSTPGAVNEQFF
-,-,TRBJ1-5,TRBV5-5,TGTGCCAGCGCCGTTATGAGCAATCAGCCCCAGCATTTT,CASAVMSNQPQHF
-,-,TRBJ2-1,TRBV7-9,TGTGCCACCACGAAGTCAGATTACAATGAGCAGTTCTTC,CATTKSDYNEQFF
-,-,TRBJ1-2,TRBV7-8,TGTGCCAGCAGCTTAGTCGGGGGAAACTATGGCTACACCTTC,CASSLVGGNYGYTF
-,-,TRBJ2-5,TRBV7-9,TGTGCCAGCAGCCCACCGGGCCGGCAAGAGACCCAGTACTTC,CASSPPGRQETQYF
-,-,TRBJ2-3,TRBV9,TGTGCCAGCAGCGTAGATCTGGGAGCAGATACGCAGTATTTT,CASSVDLGADTQYF
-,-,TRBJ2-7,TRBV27,TGTGCCAGCAGCCACCCGGGCTCCTACGAGCAGTACTTC,CASSHPGSYEQYF
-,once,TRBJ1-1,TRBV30,TGTGCCTGCCTAGTTGGGGGGCTCACTGAAGCTTTCTTT,CACLVGGLTEAFF
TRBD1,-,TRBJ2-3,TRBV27,TGTGCCAGCAGGCCTGCAAACCCCGGGACAGCTAGCACAGATACGCAGTATTTT,CASRPANPGTASTDTQYF
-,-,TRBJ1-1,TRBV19,TGTGCCAGTAGTATTGGCCAGGTCTCATCGGGTACTGAAGCTTTCTTT,CASSIGQVSSGTEAFF
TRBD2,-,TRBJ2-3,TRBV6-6,TGTGCCAGCAGATGGACTAGCGGGAGTGGTGATACGCAGTATTTT,CASRWTSGSGDTQYF
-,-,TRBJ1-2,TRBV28,TGTGCCAGCAGTTTGGACCCCGGGAACTATGGCTACACCTTC,CASSLDPGNYGYTF